This TCR beta chain emerged from a study of blood T cell repertoires in COVID-19. Germline assignment: CDR1 SGHRS and CDR2 YFSETQ. Deletions cut 0 bases from V and 8 bases from J, with 15 bases between. The CDR3 loop spans 15 amino acids. The data were produced by immunoSEQ multiplex PCR, yet TCRdb's version contains in-frame clones alone and is incomplete. The table shows under 500,000 clones, with roughly 89% occurring only once. The chain links TRBV5-1 to TRBJ2-1, with TRBD1 as a possible D gene (5 bases). The receptor's source is a woman in her twenties or thirties with acute or convalescent COVID-19. The sample consisted of peripheral blood. The CDR3 loop reads CASSLAPVLGDEQFF. The CDR3 coding sequence is TGCGCCAGCAGCTTGGCCCCCGTCTTAGGGGATGAGCAGTTCTTC.